Listed below are T cell receptor beta chains from one sample, sequenced in a study of blood T cell repertoires in COVID-19. TCRdb keeps only in-frame clones here, not all; method: immunoSEQ multiplex PCR. Of about 220,000 clones in the sample, around 84% were seen once. Sequencing input: peripheral blood. These receptors were obtained from a man aged 50 or older with active or convalescent COVID-19. Both conserved end residues are part of each CDR3. The D gene is left open where the match is weak. Only part of the rows carry a size: once, few, many, or a class if the clone is expanded.

.	TRBV6-5	TRBD1	TRBJ1-2	CASKKPGTGGGGYTF	TGTGCCAGCAAGAAACCCGGGACAGGGGGAGGTGGCTACACCTTC
.	TRBV19	TRBD1	TRBJ1-1	CASSIARGRTEAFF	TGTGCCAGTAGTATAGCCAGGGGGCGAACTGAAGCTTTCTTT
.	TRBV10-3	.	TRBJ1-2	CAISDFEYGYTF	TGTGCCATCAGTGACTTCGAGTATGGCTACACCTTC
.	TRBV13	.	TRBJ2-3	CASSPFLDYGLSDTQYF	TGTGCCAGCAGCCCATTTTTGGACTATGGTTTGTCAGATACGCAGTATTTT
.	TRBV5-1	TRBD1	TRBJ1-2	CASSPWDRGLNYGYTF	TGCGCCAGCAGCCCCTGGGACAGGGGGCTTAACTATGGCTACACCTTC
.	TRBV7-8	TRBD1	TRBJ1-5	CASSPGQGDASNQPQHF	TGTGCCAGCAGCCCGGGACAGGGAGACGCTAGCAATCAGCCCCAGCATTTT
.	TRBV6-1	TRBD1	TRBJ1-2	CASSEGGTGDHYGYTF	TGTGCCAGCAGTGAAGGCGGGACAGGGGATCACTATGGCTACACCTTC
few	TRBV6-5	TRBD1	TRBJ1-6	CASSYRGRTLNSPLHF	TGTGCCAGCAGTTACAGGGGGCGTACCCTCAATTCACCCCTCCACTTT
.	TRBV4-3	TRBD2	TRBJ2-1	CASSHGLAASYNEQFF	TGCGCCAGCAGCCACGGACTAGCGGCCTCCTACAATGAGCAGTTCTTC
.	TRBV7-3	TRBD2	TRBJ2-3	CASSPPFQRETNLPVLVTQYF	TGTGCCAGCAGCCCCCCTTTCCAGCGGGAGACGAATTTGCCGGTACTGGTTACGCAGTATTTT
.	TRBV6-2/TRBV6-3	TRBD1	TRBJ2-1	CASSEPPGQGANEQFF	TGTGCCAGCAGCGAACCTCCGGGACAGGGGGCAAATGAGCAGTTCTTC
.	TRBV3-1/TRBV3-2	.	TRBJ1-1	CASTPRLGVEAFF	TGTGCCAGCACCCCCAGGCTAGGGGTTGAAGCTTTCTTT
.	TRBV7-3	.	TRBJ1-1	CASSSSSDTEAFF	TGTGCCAGCAGCTCATCCTCGGACACTGAAGCTTTCTTT
.	TRBV28	.	TRBJ2-6	CARHSGAGVSGANVLTF	TGTGCCAGACACTCCGGGGCAGGGGTCTCTGGGGCCAACGTCCTGACTTTC
.	TRBV3-1/TRBV3-2	TRBD1	TRBJ2-7	CASSRTGFSYEQYF	TGTGCCAGCAGCCGGACAGGGTTTTCCTACGAGCAGTACTTC
.	TRBV19	.	TRBJ2-4	CASTNLDSSAKNIQYF	TGTGCCAGTACCAATCTGGACAGTTCAGCCAAAAACATTCAGTACTTC
few	TRBV3-1/TRBV3-2	TRBD1	TRBJ1-4	CASSQDRGQGSNLTNEKLFF	TGTGCCAGCAGCCAAGATAGGGGACAGGGCTCGAATCTGACTAATGAAAAACTGTTTTTT
.	TRBV6-5	.	TRBJ1-1	CAQKDGSGTEAFF	TGTGCCCAAAAGGATGGGTCGGGGACTGAAGCTTTCTTT